The T cell receptor beta chain described here comes from a study of T cells in Graves' hyperthyroidism and ophthalmopathy. This clonotype was seen many times. It was RNA transcripts that yielded the amplified TCR beta CDR3 regions. HTBI primers were used for first-round RT-PCR of the TCR CDR3. TCRdb recomputed calls from the multiplex PCR reads with MiXCR, one row per CDR3 protein. This repertoire shows about 95,000 distinct CDR3 sequences, roughly 40% found once; its top ten account for about a tenth. Per the germline V gene, CDR1 is SGHDN and CDR2 is FVKESK. This CDR3 contains 13 residues. J lost 10 bases, V lost 4 bases, and 5 bases had no gene match.

The chain employs TRBV14 and TRBJ1-1; 11 nucleotides agree with TRBD1. This receptor was identified in a woman in her thirties with Graves' hyperthyroidism. Sequenced: peripheral blood or thyroid tissue (not recorded which). The CDR3 loop reads CASSPGQGGRAFF. The DNA of the CDR3 is TGTGCCAGCAGCCCGGGACAGGGGGGAAGAGCTTTCTTT.